Detailed here is one TCR beta chain. Profiling relied on immunoSEQ multiplex PCR, and the TCRdb table lists in-frame clones only, not all of them. The sample holds about 22,000 clones; roughly 93% are singletons and the top ten take less than 2%. The regulatory T cell sort gate was CD4+CD25hiCD127low/negative. The data belong to a study of B cell selection in AIRE deficiency. Between the trimmed V and J ends, which lost 8 bases and 6 bases, there was a span of 17 bases. The CDR3 spans 13 residues. Germline V gene sequence: CDR1 MRHNA, CDR2 SNTAGT. This clonotype originated in a human donor with AIRE deficiency. Sequences were obtained from Tregs sorted from PBMCs. V gene TRBV6-4 combines with J gene TRBJ2-7, with D possibly TRBD1 on 6 matching bases. In nucleotides, the CDR3 is TGTGCCAGCCTAGGGACACGGTACGTCGAGCAGTACTTC. The encoded protein is CASLGTRYVEQYF.